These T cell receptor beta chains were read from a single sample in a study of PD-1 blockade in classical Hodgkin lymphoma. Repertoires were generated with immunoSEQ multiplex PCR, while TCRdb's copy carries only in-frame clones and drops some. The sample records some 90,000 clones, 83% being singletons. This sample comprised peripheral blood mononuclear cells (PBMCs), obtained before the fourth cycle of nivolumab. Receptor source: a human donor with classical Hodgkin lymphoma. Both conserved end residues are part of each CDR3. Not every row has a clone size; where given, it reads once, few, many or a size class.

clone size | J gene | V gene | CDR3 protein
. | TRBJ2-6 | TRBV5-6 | CASSSTGKNSGANVLTF
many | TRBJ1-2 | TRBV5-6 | CASSPTPGQRGGYTF
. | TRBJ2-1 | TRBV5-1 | CASSLESVAYNEQFF
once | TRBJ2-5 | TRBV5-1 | CASSLARAPQETQYF
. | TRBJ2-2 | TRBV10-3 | CATYPRDRGSAGELFF
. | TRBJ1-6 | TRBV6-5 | CASKRTGPYNSPLHF
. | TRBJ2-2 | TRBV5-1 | CASSLAGTGVTGELFF
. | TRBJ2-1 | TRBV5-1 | CASSLVRDHEQFF
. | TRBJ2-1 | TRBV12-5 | CASGFHRGGAYNEQFF
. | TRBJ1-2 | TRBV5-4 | CASSKKERGGYTF
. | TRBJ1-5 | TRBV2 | CASSGGRGHWQPQHF
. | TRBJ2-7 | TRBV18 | CASSPPSRSSYEQYF
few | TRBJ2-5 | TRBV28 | CASSLGTGVTETQYF
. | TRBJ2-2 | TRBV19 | CASSIDGLADMNTGELFF
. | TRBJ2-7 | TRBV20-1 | CSAGLVSEQYF
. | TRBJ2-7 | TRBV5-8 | CASSFVVSYEQYF
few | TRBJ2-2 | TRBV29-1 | CSVLIQGSAGELFF
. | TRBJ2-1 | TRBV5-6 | CASSLGAGITYNEQFF
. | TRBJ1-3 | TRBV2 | CASSADRATGNTIYF
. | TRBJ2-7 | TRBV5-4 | CASSLAAAADSPYEQYF
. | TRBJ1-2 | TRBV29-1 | CSVLYGRVSDYGYTF
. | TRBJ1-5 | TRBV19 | CASSPKDRGDNQPQHF
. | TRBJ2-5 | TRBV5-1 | CASSLAGSSGETQYF
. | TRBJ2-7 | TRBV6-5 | CASSSPGTGDYEQYF